These 19 T cell receptor beta chains originate from one sample sequenced in a study of cytotoxic CD8 clonotypes in ibrutinib-treated CLL. Measured with immunoSEQ multiplex PCR; TCRdb has only the in-frame clones, and not every one. Counted here are some 300,000 clones, roughly 80% occurring once; the ten biggest clones make up 6.5% to 8.5%. Source: PBMCs, taken before ibrutinib treatment. These receptors were obtained from a human donor with chronic lymphocytic leukemia.

This clone was seen a handful of times. The genes are TRBV27 and TRBJ1-1; D ambiguous. Germline CDR1 is MNHEY and CDR2 is SMNVEV (reference sequence). The V end lost 5 bases, the J end lost 1 base, and 11 bases lay between the germline ends. The CDR3 totals 14 residues. This chain's CDR3 is CASSVGRENTEAFF. The CDR3 nucleotides are TGTGCCAGCAGTGTAGGGAGGGAGAACACTGAAGCTTTCTTT.

This clone is a singleton in its sample. The chain employs TRBV5-1 and TRBJ2-5; 8 positions agree with TRBD1. Germline CDR1 reads SGHRS; CDR2 reads YFSETQ. The CDR3 is 15 residues long. The V and J ends lost 0 bases and 5 bases, in that order; junction bases with no gene match: 6. The CDR3 reads CASSLESGGWETQYF. CDR3 coding DNA: TGCGCCAGCAGCTTGGAATCAGGGGGCTGGGAGACCCAGTACTTC.

The chain links TRBV29-1 to TRBJ2-7; 7 nucleotides align to TRBD1. V dropped 4 bases and J dropped 7; count of bases not matched to a gene: 13. Germline-derived CDR1 and CDR2 are SQVTM and ANQGSEA. The CDR3 extends over 14 amino acids. In DNA form, the CDR3 reads TGCAGCGTTGGTTGGCAGGGGGATTCTGGGGAGCAGTACTTC. This sequence encodes CSVGWQGDSGEQYF.

This sequence joins TRBV6-5 and TRBJ2-3; D uncertain. V shed 0 bases and J shed 6 bases, with 7 bases lying between them. The CDR3 runs 13 residues. Germline assignment: CDR1 MNHEY and CDR2 SVGAGI. Here the CDR3 reads CASSYSGLDTQYF. CDR3 nucleotide sequence: TGTGCCAGCAGTTACTCGGGGTTGGATACGCAGTATTTT.

V and J are TRBV28 and TRBJ2-3; 7 bases match TRBD2. The CDR3 sequence is 15 residues long. Unmatched junction bases numbered 10, after V lost 4 bases and J lost 6 bases. Germline V gene sequence: CDR1 MDHEN, CDR2 SYDVKM. CDR3 DNA sequence: TGTGCCAGCAGTTCCTCGGGGGAGGGCGGGGATACGCAGTATTTT. Translated, it gives CASSSSGEGGDTQYF.

The V and J genes are TRBV7-2 and TRBJ2-7, with TRBD2 matching 10 bases. The CDR3 extends over 18 amino acids. Germline CDR1 reads SGHTA; CDR2 reads FQGNSA. V lost 2 bases, J lost 2 bases, and 12 bases stayed unmatched. CDR3 region: CASSLQTASGSHTYEQYF. In nucleotides, the CDR3 is TGTGCCAGCAGCTTACAAACTGCTAGCGGGAGCCATACCTACGAGCAGTACTTC. Full variable domain (remainder filled in from reference TRBV7-2 and TRBJ2-7): GAGVSQSPSNKVTEKGKDVELRCDPISGHTALYWYRQSLGQGLEFLIYFQGNSAPDKSGLPSDRFSAERTGGSVSTLTIQRTQQEDSAVYLCASSLQTASGSHTYEQYFGPGTRLTVT.

The J gene is TRBJ1-1, the V gene TRBV5-1, with TRBD1 matching over 9 bases. CDR1 and CDR2 from the germline V gene are SGHRS and YFSETQ. The junction had 10 bases not matched to a gene; V was cut back by 4 bases and J by 3 bases. The CDR3 has 16 amino acids. The CDR3: CASSSGQGLGYTEAFF. CDR3 DNA sequence: TGCGCCAGCAGCAGCGGACAGGGGCTCGGGTACACTGAAGCTTTCTTT. Full variable domain (remainder filled in from reference TRBV5-1 and TRBJ1-1): KAGVTQTPRYLIKTRGQQVTLSCSPISGHRSVSWYQQTPGQGLQFLFEYFSETQRNKGNFPGRFSGRQFSNSRSEMNVSTLELGDSALYLCASSSGQGLGYTEAFFGQGTRLTVV.

The chain uses TRBV7-8 and TRBJ2-7; 8 bases line up with TRBD2. This CDR3 region has 14 residues. CDR1 is SGHVS and CDR2 is FQNEAQ in the germline V gene. V shed 2 bases and J 2 bases; nucleotides not matched to a gene: 2. CDR3 in DNA: TGTGCCAGCAGCTTAAGTAGCGGGACCTACGAGCAGTACTTC. Translating it yields CASSLSSGTYEQYF.

This clone has a single count. This chain connects TRBV5-1 to TRBJ2-7; 7 positions agree with TRBD2. CDR1 SGHRS and CDR2 YFSETQ come from the germline V gene. Unmatched junction bases numbered 10, after V lost 4 bases and J lost 3 bases. The CDR3 loop spans 15 amino acids. CDR3 sequence (DNA): TGCGCCAGCAGCCCCAGGGCTAGCGGATACTACGAGCAGTACTTC. Its protein product is CASSPRASGYYEQYF.

The chain recombines TRBV4-1 with TRBJ1-5; D is undetermined. This CDR3 spans 17 amino acids. Germline CDR1 is MGHRA and CDR2 is YSYEKL. Trimming took 0 bases from V and 0 from J, leaving 12 bases between them. CDR3 residues: CASSQDTHLYSNQPQHF. In DNA form, the CDR3 reads TGCGCCAGCAGCCAAGATACCCACCTCTATAGCAATCAGCCCCAGCATTTT.

In this sample, this clone turned up a few times. V usage is TRBV10-1 and J usage is TRBJ1-5, with D unresolved. Germline V gene lookup returns CDR1 WNHNN and CDR2 SYGVQD (reference sequence). CDR3 length equals 13 residues. V was pared by 5 bases and J by 0 bases, with 5 bases between. CDR3 sequence: CASSNLSNQPQHF. The CDR3 DNA reads as TGCGCCAGCAGTAATCTTAGCAATCAGCCCCAGCATTTT.

The rearrangement uses TRBV4-1 and TRBJ2-5; TRBD2 agrees at 11 bases. The V gene end was trimmed by 2 bases and the J gene end by 4 bases; junction bases not matched to a gene: 9. The CDR3 covers 17 residues. Germline V CDR1 and CDR2: MGHRA, YSYEKL. The CDR3 region has the DNA TGCGCCAGCAGCCAACTCGATAGCGGGAGGGCTCGAGAGACCCAGTACTTC. This sequence encodes CASSQLDSGRARETQYF.

The chain is built from TRBV10-3 and TRBJ1-1; D is unclear. V was trimmed by 0 bases and J by 0 bases, leaving 8 bases between them. In germline, CDR1 is ENHRY, CDR2 SYGVKD. This CDR3 spans 15 amino acids. The CDR3 sequence: CAISESWILNTEAFF. As DNA, the CDR3 is TGTGCCATCAGTGAGTCGTGGATACTGAACACTGAAGCTTTCTTT.

This chain joins TRBV5-1 and TRBJ2-1, with 11 nucleotides matching TRBD2. V lost 4 bases, J lost 7 bases, and 7 bases stayed unmatched. Looked up from germline, CDR1 is SGHRS and CDR2 is YFSETQ. This CDR3 has 15 residues. The CDR3 DNA reads TGCGCCAGCAGCCCAACTAGCGGGAGCTATAATGAGCAGTTCTTC. Translated: CASSPTSGSYNEQFF.

The chain has TRBV19 and TRBJ1-1; a possible D gene is TRBD1 (6 bases). The CDR3 length is 13 residues. The germline V and J ends were trimmed by 8 bases and 1 base, with 11 bases remaining between them. Germline CDR1 reads LNHDA; CDR2 reads SQIVND (reference sequence). CDR3 in amino acids: CASGGRENTEAFF. CDR3 sequence (DNA): TGTGCCAGTGGGGGCAGGGAGAACACTGAAGCTTTCTTT.

This clone was seen a few times. The rearrangement joins TRBV7-9 to TRBJ2-5; 10 bases match TRBD2. From germline, CDR1 is SEHNR and CDR2 FQNEAQ (reference sequence). The CDR3 runs 14 residues. With 2 bases clipped from V and 4 bases from J, the junction kept 1 base outside the gene matches. In DNA form, the CDR3 reads TGTGCCAGCAGCTTACTAGCGGGAGTAGAGACCCAGTACTTC. Encoded protein: CASSLLAGVETQYF.

This clone was counted between two and nine times. The chain is built from TRBV4-2 and TRBJ2-5, with 8 bases aligning to TRBD2. After removal of 1 base from V and 5 bases from J, the junction contained 6 bases not matched to a gene. The CDR3 totals 15 residues. The germline gives CDR1 LGHNA, CDR2 YNFKEQ. CDR3 sequence: CASSQVAGGGETQYF. CDR3 nucleotides: TGTGCCAGCAGCCAAGTGGCGGGAGGAGGGGAGACCCAGTACTTC.

V usage is TRBV2 and J usage is TRBJ1-5; D remains ambiguous. CDR3 size: 13 residues. With 3 bases removed from V and 6 bases from J, the gap between germline ends came to 9 bases. Germline V lookup: CDR1 SNHLY, CDR2 FYNNEI. The DNA for the CDR3 is TGTGCCAGCAGTGACGCTGGGTCTCAGCCCCAGCATTTT. Translation gives CASSDAGSQPQHF.

The rearrangement joins TRBV28 to TRBJ2-7; the match to TRBD1 covers 7 bases. In germline, CDR1 is MDHEN, CDR2 SYDVKM. This CDR3 is 15 amino acids long. V shed 6 bases and J 1 base; nucleotides not matched to a gene: 9. CDR3 nucleotides: TGTGCCAGCAGGATGACGGGACAGAGATCCTACGAGCAGTACTTC. Protein product: CASRMTGQRSYEQYF. The variable domain in full, with the rest retrieved from reference TRBV28 and TRBJ2-7, is DVKVTQSSRYLVKRTGEKVFLECVQDMDHENMFWYRQDPGLGLRLIYFSYDVKMKEKGDIPEGYSVSREKKERFSLILESASTNQTSMYLCASRMTGQRSYEQYFGPGTRLTVT.